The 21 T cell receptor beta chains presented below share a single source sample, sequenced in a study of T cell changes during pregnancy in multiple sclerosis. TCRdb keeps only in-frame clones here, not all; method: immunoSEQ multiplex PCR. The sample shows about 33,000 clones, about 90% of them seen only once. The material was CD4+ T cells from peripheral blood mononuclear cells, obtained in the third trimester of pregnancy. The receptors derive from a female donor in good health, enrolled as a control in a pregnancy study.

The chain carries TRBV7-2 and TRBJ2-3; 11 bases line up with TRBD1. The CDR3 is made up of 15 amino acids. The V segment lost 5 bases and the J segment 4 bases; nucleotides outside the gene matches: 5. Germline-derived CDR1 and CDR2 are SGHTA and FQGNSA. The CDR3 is CASSRTGGEADTQYF. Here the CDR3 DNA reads TGTGCCAGCAGCAGGACAGGGGGCGAAGCAGATACGCAGTATTTT.

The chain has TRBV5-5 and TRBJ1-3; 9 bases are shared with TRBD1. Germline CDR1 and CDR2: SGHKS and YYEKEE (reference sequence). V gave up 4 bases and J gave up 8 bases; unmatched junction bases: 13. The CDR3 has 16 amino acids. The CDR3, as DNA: TGTGCCAGCAGCCAGACCTTCGGGACAGGGAGTCACACCATATATTTT. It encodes CASSQTFGTGSHTIYF.

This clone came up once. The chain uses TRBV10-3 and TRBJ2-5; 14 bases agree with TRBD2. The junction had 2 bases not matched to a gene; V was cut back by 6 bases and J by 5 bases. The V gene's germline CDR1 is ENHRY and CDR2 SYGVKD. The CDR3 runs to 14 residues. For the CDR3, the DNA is TGTGCCATCAGGGGGACTAGCGGGAGTGAGACCCAGTACTTC. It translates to CAIRGTSGSETQYF.

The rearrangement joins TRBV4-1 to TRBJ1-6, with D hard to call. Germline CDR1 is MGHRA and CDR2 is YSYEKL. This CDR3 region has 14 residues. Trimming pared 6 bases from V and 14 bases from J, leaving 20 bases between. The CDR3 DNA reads TGCGCCAGCAGACACACCCTAAAGCGGTTCACCCTCCACTTT. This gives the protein CASRHTLKRFTLHF.

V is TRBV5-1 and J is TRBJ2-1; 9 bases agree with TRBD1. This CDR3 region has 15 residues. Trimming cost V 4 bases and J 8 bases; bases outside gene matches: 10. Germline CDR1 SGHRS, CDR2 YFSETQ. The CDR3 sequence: CASSPGTGLGYEQFF. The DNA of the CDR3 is TGCGCCAGCAGCCCTGGGACAGGGCTAGGATATGAGCAGTTCTTC.

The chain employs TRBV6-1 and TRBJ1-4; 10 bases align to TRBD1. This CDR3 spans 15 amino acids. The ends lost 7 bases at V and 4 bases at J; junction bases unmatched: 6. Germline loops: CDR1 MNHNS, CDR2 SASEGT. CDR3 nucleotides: TGTGCCAGCACGGGACAGGGGATTAATAATGAAAAACTGTTTTTT. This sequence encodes CASTGQGINNEKLFF.

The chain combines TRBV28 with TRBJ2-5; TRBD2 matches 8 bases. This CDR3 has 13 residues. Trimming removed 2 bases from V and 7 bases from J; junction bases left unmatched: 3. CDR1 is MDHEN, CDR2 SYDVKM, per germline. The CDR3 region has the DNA TGTGCCAGCAGTTTAGGTCTAGCGGGGACCCAGTACTTC. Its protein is CASSLGLAGTQYF. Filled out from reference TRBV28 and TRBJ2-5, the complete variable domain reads DVKVTQSSRYLVKRTGEKVFLECVQDMDHENMFWYRQDPGLGLRLIYFSYDVKMKEKGDIPEGYSVSREKKERFSLILESASTNQTSMYLCASSLGLAGTQYFGPGTRLLVL.

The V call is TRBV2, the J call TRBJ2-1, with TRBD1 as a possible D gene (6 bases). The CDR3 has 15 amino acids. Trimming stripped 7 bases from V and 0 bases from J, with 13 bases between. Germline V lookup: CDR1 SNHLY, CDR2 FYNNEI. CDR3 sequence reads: CASMYEDSSYNEQFF. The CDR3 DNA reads TGTGCCAGCATGTACGAGGACAGCTCCTACAATGAGCAGTTCTTC.

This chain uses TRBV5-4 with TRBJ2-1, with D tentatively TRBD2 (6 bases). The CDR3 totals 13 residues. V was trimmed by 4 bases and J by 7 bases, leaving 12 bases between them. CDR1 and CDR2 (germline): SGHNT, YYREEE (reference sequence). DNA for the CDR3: TGTGCCAGCAGCCCCCCGCGGGGTAATGAGCAGTTCTTC. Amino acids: CASSPPRGNEQFF. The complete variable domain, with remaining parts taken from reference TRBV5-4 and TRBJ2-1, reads ETGVTQSPTHLIKTRGQQVTLRCSSQSGHNTVSWYQQALGQGPQFIFQYYREEENGRGNFPPRFSGLQFPNYSSELNVNALELDDSALYLCASSPPRGNEQFFGPGTRLTVL.

The CDR3: CASSSGTSGRLEVDEQFF. DNA for the CDR3: TGTGCCAGCAGCTCTGGGACTAGCGGGAGACTCGAGGTAGATGAGCAGTTCTTC. The rearrangement joins TRBV7-9 to TRBJ2-1; 14 nucleotides line up with TRBD2. After removal of 4 bases from V and 8 bases from J, the junction contained 13 bases not matched to a gene. CDR3 length: 18 residues. Germline V CDR1 and CDR2: SEHNR, FQNEAQ (reference sequence).

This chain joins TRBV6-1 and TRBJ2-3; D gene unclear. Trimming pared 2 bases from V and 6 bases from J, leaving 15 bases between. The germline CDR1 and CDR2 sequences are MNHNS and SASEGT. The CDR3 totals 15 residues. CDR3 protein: CASSESAAYRDTQYF. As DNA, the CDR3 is TGTGCCAGCAGTGAATCTGCAGCGTATAGGGATACGCAGTATTTT.

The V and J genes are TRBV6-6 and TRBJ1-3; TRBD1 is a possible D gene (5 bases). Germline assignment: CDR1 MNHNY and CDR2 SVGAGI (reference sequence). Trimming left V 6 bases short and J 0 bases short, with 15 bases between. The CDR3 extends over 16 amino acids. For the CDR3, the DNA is TGTGCCAGCAGCTCCTCGGGACTTGGCTCTGGAAACACCATATATTTT. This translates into CASSSSGLGSGNTIYF.

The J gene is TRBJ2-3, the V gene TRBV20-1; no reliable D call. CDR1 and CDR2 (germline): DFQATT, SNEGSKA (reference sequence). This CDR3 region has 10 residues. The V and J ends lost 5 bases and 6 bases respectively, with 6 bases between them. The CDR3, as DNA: TGCAGTGCTCTGTCGGATACGCAGTATTTT. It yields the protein CSALSDTQYF.

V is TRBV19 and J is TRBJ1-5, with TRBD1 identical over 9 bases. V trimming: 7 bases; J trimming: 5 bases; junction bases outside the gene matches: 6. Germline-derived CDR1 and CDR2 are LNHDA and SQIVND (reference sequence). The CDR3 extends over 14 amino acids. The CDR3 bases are TGTGCCAGTACTTGGACAGGGGTATATCAGCCCCAGCATTTT. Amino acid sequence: CASTWTGVYQPQHF.

This chain's CDR3 is CASSPRSMSAPPYEQYF. The CDR3 DNA is TGTGCCAGCAGCCCCCGGTCAATGTCCGCGCCCCCCTACGAGCAGTACTTC. This rearrangement joins TRBV9 to TRBJ2-7; D uncertain. The CDR3 is 17 residues long. Germline lookup yields CDR1 SGDLS and CDR2 YYNGEE. Between the trimmed V and J ends, which lost 4 bases and 2 bases, there was a span of 22 bases. Based on the CDR3 plus reference TRBV9 and TRBJ2-7, the full variable domain is DSGVTQTPKHLITATGQRVTLRCSPRSGDLSVYWYQQSLDQGLQFLIQYYNGEERAKGNILERFSAQQFPDLHSELNLSSLELGDSALYFCASSPRSMSAPPYEQYFGPGTRLTVT.

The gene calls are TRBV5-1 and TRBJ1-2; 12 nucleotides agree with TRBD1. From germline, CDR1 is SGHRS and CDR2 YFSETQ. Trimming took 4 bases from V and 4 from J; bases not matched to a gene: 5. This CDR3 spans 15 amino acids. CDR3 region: CASSPGQGAGYGYTF. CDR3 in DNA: TGCGCCAGCAGCCCGGGACAGGGGGCCGGCTATGGCTACACCTTC.

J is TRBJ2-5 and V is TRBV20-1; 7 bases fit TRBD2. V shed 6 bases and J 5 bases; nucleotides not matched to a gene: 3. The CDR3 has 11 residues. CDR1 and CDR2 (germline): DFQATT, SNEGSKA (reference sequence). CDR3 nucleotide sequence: TGCAGTGCCTGGGGAGGGGAGACCCAGTACTTC. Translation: CSAWGGETQYF.

The CDR3 here is CASGLGTGASNEQFF. The CDR3 DNA reads as TGTGCTAGTGGTTTGGGGACAGGGGCGAGCAATGAGCAGTTCTTC. The gene calls are TRBV12-5 and TRBJ2-1, with TRBD1 matching over 9 bases. Trimming at V came to 1 base and at J to 6 bases, leaving 4 bases not matched to a gene. The CDR3 length is 15 residues. The germline gives CDR1 LGHNT, CDR2 FRNRAP.

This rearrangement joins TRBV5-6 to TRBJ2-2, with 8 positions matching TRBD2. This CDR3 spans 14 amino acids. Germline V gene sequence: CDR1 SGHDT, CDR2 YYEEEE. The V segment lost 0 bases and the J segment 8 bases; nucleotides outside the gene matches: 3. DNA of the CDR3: TGTGCCAGCAGCTTGGTTAGCGGGGCGGGGGAGCTGTTTTTT. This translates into CASSLVSGAGELFF.

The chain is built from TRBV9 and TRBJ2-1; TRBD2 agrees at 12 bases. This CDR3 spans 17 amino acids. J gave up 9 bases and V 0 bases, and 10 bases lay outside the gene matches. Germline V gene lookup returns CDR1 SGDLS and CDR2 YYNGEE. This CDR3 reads CASSVDTSGGLTGEQFF. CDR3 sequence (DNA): TGTGCCAGCAGCGTAGATACTAGCGGGGGGCTAACTGGTGAGCAGTTCTTC.

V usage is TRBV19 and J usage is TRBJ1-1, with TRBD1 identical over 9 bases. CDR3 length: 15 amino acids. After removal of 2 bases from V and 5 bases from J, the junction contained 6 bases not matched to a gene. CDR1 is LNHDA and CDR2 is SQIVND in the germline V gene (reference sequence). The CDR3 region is CASSIPGQGGTEAFF. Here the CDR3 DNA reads TGTGCCAGTAGTATACCGGGACAGGGCGGTACTGAAGCTTTCTTT.